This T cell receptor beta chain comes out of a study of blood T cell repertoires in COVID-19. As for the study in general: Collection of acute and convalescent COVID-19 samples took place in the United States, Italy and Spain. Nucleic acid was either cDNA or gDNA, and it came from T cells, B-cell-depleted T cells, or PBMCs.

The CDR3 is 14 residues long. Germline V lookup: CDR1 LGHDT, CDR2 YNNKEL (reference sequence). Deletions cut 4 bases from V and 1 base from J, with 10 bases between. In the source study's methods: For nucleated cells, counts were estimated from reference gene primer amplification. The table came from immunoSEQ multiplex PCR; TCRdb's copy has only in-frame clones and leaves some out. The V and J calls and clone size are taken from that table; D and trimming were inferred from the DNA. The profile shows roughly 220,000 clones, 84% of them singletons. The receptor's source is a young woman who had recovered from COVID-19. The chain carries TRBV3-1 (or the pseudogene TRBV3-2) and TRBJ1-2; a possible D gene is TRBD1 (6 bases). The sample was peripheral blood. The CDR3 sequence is CASSLGGLNYGYTF. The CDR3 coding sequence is TGTGCCAGCAGCCTCGGGGGGCTTAACTATGGCTACACCTTC.